Given below is one T cell receptor (beta chain) in context. The data were obtained in a study of shared clonotypes between healthy human individuals. The study enrolled healthy HIV-negative adults without recent acute infections or vaccinations as donors. Per germline, CDR1 SGHRS and CDR2 YFSETQ. The CDR3 is 12 residues long. Trimming stripped 4 bases from V and 4 bases from J, with 7 bases between. The assay was immunoSEQ multiplex PCR, and TCRdb's table has in-frame clones only and misses some. The sample lists around 1.6 million clones, around 98% occurring once. Sequenced: naive CD4+ T cells sorted from blood. As for subset: CD45RA+ positively selected. The chain is built from TRBV5-1 and TRBJ2-3; D is undetermined. This TCR derives from a young man in good health. The CDR3 reads CASSTYADTQYF. CDR3 DNA sequence: TGCGCCAGCAGCACGTATGCAGATACGCAGTATTTT.